This is a list of T cell receptor beta chains from one sample in a study of blood T cells in healthy people across ages. TCRdb itself ran the 5' RACE reads through MiXCR, one entry per CDR3 protein. The profile shows some 1.5 million distinct CDR3 sequences, 28% of them singletons. The material sequenced was blood. The receptors originated from a woman in her 30s in good health. CDR3s include the opening cysteine and the closing phenylalanine or tryptophan. The order of the fields is V gene, clone size, D gene, J gene, CDR3 protein, CDR3 DNA. The D gene is left open where the match is weak. The listing skips clone size in some rows; elsewhere it reads once, few, many or a size class.

v_gene: TRBV19; abundance: .; d_gene: .; j_gene: TRBJ2-6; CDR3aa: CASSIGPSGANVLTF; CDR3nt: TGTGCCAGTAGTATAGGCCCCTCTGGGGCCAACGTCCTGACTTTC
v_gene: TRBV6-6; abundance: many; d_gene: .; j_gene: TRBJ2-3; CDR3aa: CASSSRDRNTDTQYF; CDR3nt: TGTGCCAGCAGTTCGCGGGACCGAAACACAGATACGCAGTATTTT
v_gene: TRBV20-1; abundance: .; d_gene: .; j_gene: TRBJ2-1; CDR3aa: CSAQPLSKEQFF; CDR3nt: TGCAGTGCCCAACCCCTGTCCAAGGAGCAGTTCTTC
v_gene: TRBV11-2; abundance: few; d_gene: TRBD1; j_gene: TRBJ1-6; CDR3aa: CASSLRQGISPLHF; CDR3nt: TGTGCCAGCAGCTTACGACAGGGGATTTCACCCCTCCACTTT
v_gene: TRBV6-6; abundance: few; d_gene: .; j_gene: TRBJ1-2; CDR3aa: CASSPETRGGYTF; CDR3nt: TGTGCCAGCAGTCCCGAGACTCGGGGTGGCTACACCTTC
v_gene: TRBV12-3/TRBV12-4; abundance: few; d_gene: .; j_gene: TRBJ2-7; CDR3aa: CASSRGWVGYEQYF; CDR3nt: TGTGCCAGCAGTAGGGGGTGGGTCGGGTACGAGCAGTACTTC
v_gene: TRBV12-3/TRBV12-4; abundance: .; d_gene: TRBD1; j_gene: TRBJ1-4; CDR3aa: CASSYRGYWEKLFF; CDR3nt: TGTGCCAGCAGTTACAGGGGCTACTGGGAAAAACTGTTTTTT
v_gene: TRBV20-1; abundance: .; d_gene: TRBD2; j_gene: TRBJ2-7; CDR3aa: CSARRVAGDSEQYF; CDR3nt: TGCAGTGCCCGGAGGGTAGCGGGAGACTCCGAGCAGTACTTC
v_gene: TRBV28; abundance: .; d_gene: .; j_gene: TRBJ2-1; CDR3aa: CASRGNSWSSYNEQFF; CDR3nt: TGTGCCAGCAGAGGAAACAGCTGGAGCTCCTACAATGAGCAGTTCTTC
v_gene: TRBV9; abundance: few; d_gene: .; j_gene: TRBJ2-2; CDR3aa: CASGSGKLFF; CDR3nt: TGTGCCAGTGGGTCGGGGAAGCTGTTTTTT
v_gene: TRBV9; abundance: .; d_gene: TRBD2; j_gene: TRBJ2-1; CDR3aa: CASSAGGGRNEQFF; CDR3nt: TGTGCCAGCAGCGCTGGGGGGGGTCGAAATGAGCAGTTCTTC
v_gene: TRBV6-5; abundance: .; d_gene: .; j_gene: TRBJ2-7; CDR3aa: CASGVSSSYEQYF; CDR3nt: TGTGCCAGCGGGGTGAGCAGCTCCTACGAGCAGTACTTC
v_gene: TRBV27; abundance: few; d_gene: .; j_gene: TRBJ2-1; CDR3aa: CASSSGDYRVTGNEQFF; CDR3nt: TGTGCCAGCAGTTCGGGGGACTACAGGGTCACGGGCAATGAGCAGTTCTTC
v_gene: TRBV30; abundance: .; d_gene: .; j_gene: TRBJ2-1; CDR3aa: CAWIAGTNEQFF; CDR3nt: TGTGCCTGGATCGCGGGGACCAATGAGCAGTTCTTC
v_gene: TRBV9; abundance: .; d_gene: TRBD1; j_gene: TRBJ2-7; CDR3aa: CASSALGQGVREQYF; CDR3nt: TGTGCCAGCAGCGCCCTGGGACAGGGAGTAAGAGAGCAGTACTTC
v_gene: TRBV29-1; abundance: .; d_gene: TRBD2; j_gene: TRBJ2-3; CDR3aa: CNAPTSGTTDTQYF; CDR3nt: TGCAACGCCCCAACTAGCGGGACCACAGATACGCAGTATTTT
v_gene: TRBV30; abundance: .; d_gene: TRBD2; j_gene: TRBJ2-7; CDR3aa: CAWKAGGRGTYEQYF; CDR3nt: TGTGCCTGGAAGGCGGGGGGGCGCGGGACCTACGAGCAGTACTTC
v_gene: TRBV5-6; abundance: .; d_gene: TRBD1; j_gene: TRBJ2-7; CDR3aa: CASSLFGSRGQRNEQYF; CDR3nt: TGTGCCAGCAGCTTGTTTGGGAGCCGGGGACAGCGGAACGAGCAGTACTTC
v_gene: TRBV7-2; abundance: .; d_gene: .; j_gene: TRBJ2-7; CDR3aa: CASTQAGHEQYF; CDR3nt: TGTGCCAGCACTCAGGCGGGCCACGAGCAGTACTTC
v_gene: TRBV3-1; abundance: many; d_gene: .; j_gene: TRBJ1-6; CDR3aa: CASSPGPSPLHF; CDR3nt: TGTGCCAGCTCACCAGGTCCTTCACCCCTCCACTTT
v_gene: TRBV12-3/TRBV12-4; abundance: many; d_gene: TRBD1; j_gene: TRBJ2-7; CDR3aa: CASSLSTGGSYEQYF; CDR3nt: TGTGCCAGCAGCCTAAGCACAGGGGGTTCCTACGAGCAGTACTTC
v_gene: TRBV18; abundance: few; d_gene: .; j_gene: TRBJ1-2; CDR3aa: CASSSSGDHGYTF; CDR3nt: TGTGCCAGCTCTTCTTCAGGGGATCATGGCTACACCTTC